This T cell receptor (beta chain) emerged from a study of OX40 agonist ivuxolimab in advanced cancers. Study results and caveats: With doses of 0.1 to 3.0 mg/kg, CD4+ and CD8+ blood T cells had undergone clonal expansion by week 6. Antigen specificity remained undetermined for the expanded peripheral T cells.

Worth noting for this clone: The antigen remains undetermined.

Here immunoSEQ multiplex PCR was the method, and the copy in TCRdb shows in-frame clones only, minus some. The sample records about 67,000 clones, roughly 90% being singletons. The CDR3 length is 10 residues. Germline lookup yields CDR1 MDHEN and CDR2 SYDVKM. V lost 4 bases, J lost 6 bases, and 1 base lay in between. The chain links TRBV28 to TRBJ2-1, with no clear D. The input for sequencing was CD4+ or CD8+ T cells sorted from blood, taken in a trial of the OX40 agonist ivuxolimab. The source of this sequence is an adult with an advanced solid tumor such as melanoma, head and neck, liver or kidney cancer. The CDR3 bases are TGTGCCAGCAGTTCCAATGAGCAGTTCTTC. This codes for CASSSNEQFF.